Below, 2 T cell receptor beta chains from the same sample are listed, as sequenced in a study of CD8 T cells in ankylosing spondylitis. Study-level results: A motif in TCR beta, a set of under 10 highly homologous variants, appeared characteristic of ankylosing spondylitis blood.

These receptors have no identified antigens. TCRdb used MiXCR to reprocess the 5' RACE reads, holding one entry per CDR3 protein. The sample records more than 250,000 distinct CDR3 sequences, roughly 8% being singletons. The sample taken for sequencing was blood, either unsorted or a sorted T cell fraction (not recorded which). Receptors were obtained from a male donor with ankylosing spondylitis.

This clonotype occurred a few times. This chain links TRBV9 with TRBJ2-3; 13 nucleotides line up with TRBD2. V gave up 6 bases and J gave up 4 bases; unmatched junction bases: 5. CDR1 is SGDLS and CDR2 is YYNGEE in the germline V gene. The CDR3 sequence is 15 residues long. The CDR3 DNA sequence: TGTGCCAGCACCCGGACTAGCGGGAGCCCAGATACGCAGTATTTT. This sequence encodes CASTRTSGSPDTQYF.

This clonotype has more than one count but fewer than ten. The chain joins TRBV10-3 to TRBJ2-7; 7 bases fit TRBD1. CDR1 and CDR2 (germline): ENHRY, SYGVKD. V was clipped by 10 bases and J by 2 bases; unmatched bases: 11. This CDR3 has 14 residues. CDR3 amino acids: CATYPGTDTYEQYF. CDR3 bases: TGTGCCACCTACCCGGGGACAGATACCTACGAGCAGTACTTC.